The clone carrying this TCR beta chain was observed a handful of times. Germline values: CDR1 MNHEY, CDR2 SVGAGI. V lost 5 bases and J lost 3, with 10 bases in between. The CDR3 is 13 amino acids. These data belong to a study of radiation and T cells in renal cell carcinoma. Method: immunoSEQ multiplex PCR; TCRdb's copy keeps in-frame clones and lacks some. The sample carries 120,000 or so clones, about 81% recorded once. Sample time point: blood 2 weeks post-SBRT. Documented treatment: 15 Gy SBRT to primary tumor, nephrectomy 4 weeks later. Sequences were derived from blood, sampled from a patient whose treatment included radiotherapy and nephrectomy. The TCR comes from a man aged 45 to 65 with renal cell carcinoma. The rearrangement uses TRBV6-5 and TRBJ1-2; D unresolved. For the CDR3, the DNA is TGTGCCAGCAGTCCCAAGCCGGACTATGGCTACACCTTC. Its protein is CASSPKPDYGYTF.